The 18 T cell receptor beta chains below all came from one sample that was sequenced in a study of CD8 T cells in ankylosing spondylitis. TCRdb reanalysed the 5' RACE reads using MiXCR and keeps one entry per CDR3 protein. The sample includes roughly 91,000 distinct CDR3 sequences, about 7.7% of them seen just once. The sample was blood, either unsorted or a sorted T cell fraction (not recorded which). All receptors derive from a male donor with ankylosing spondylitis or in good health (not recorded which).

This clonotype was detected only a few times. The DNA of the CDR3 is TGCAGCGTTTTAGTGAGGGGGGAGACCCAGTACTTC. Translating it yields CSVLVRGETQYF. This chain joins TRBV29-1 and TRBJ2-5; maybe TRBD1 (6 bases). The CDR3 extends over 12 amino acids. The germline V and J ends were trimmed by 5 bases and 5 bases, with 12 bases remaining between them. Germline values: CDR1 SQVTM, CDR2 ANQGSEA.

This clonotype has at least ten counts. The rearrangement joins TRBV9 to TRBJ1-3; possibly TRBD1 for D (6 bases). Per germline, CDR1 SGDLS and CDR2 YYNGEE. This CDR3 spans 16 amino acids. Trimming removed 4 bases at V and 0 bases at J, with 14 bases between. The CDR3: CASSTTGLFSGNTIYF. CDR3 sequence (DNA): TGTGCCAGCAGCACCACAGGGTTGTTCTCTGGAAACACCATATATTTT.

This clonotype was recorded at least ten times. The V gene is TRBV10-3, the J gene TRBJ2-5; D not certain. This CDR3 region has 12 residues. V lost 3 bases to trimming and J lost 3 bases, with 5 bases between them. Per the germline V gene, CDR1 is ENHRY and CDR2 is SYGVKD. The CDR3 reads CAISEREETQYF. CDR3 nucleotides: TGTGCCATCAGTGAAAGGGAAGAGACCCAGTACTTC.

Comments on this clonotype: Just one base apart from a much larger clone, this may be a read error. The V gene is TRBV7-2, the J gene TRBJ2-3, with D possibly called TRBD1 or TRBD2 (5 bases each). The CDR3 totals 14 residues. Per germline, CDR1 SGHTA and CDR2 FQGNSA. V gave up 1 base and J gave up 4 bases, with 9 bases separating them. For the CDR3, the DNA is TGTACCAGCAGCTTAGGGCTGGGGGCAGATACGCAGTATTTT. It is translated as CTSSLGLGADTQYF. Drawing the rest from reference TRBV7-2 and TRBJ2-3, the complete variable domain is GAGVSQSPSNKVTEKGKDVELRCDPISGHTALYWYRQSLGQGLEFLIYFQGNSAPDKSGLPSDRFSAERTGGSVSTLTIQRTQQEDSAVYLCTSSLGLGADTQYFGPGTRLTVL.

There are many counts of this clonotype. The gene calls are TRBV28 and TRBJ2-2, with 7 positions matching TRBD1. Germline loops: CDR1 MDHEN, CDR2 SYDVKM. This CDR3 is built from 16 residues. With V trimmed by 6 bases and J by 2 bases, 9 bases remained unmatched. The CDR3 loop reads CASSRTRGLNTGELFF. DNA of the CDR3: TGTGCCAGCAGCCGCACCAGGGGGTTAAACACCGGGGAGCTGTTTTTT. The whole variable domain, remainder taken from reference TRBV28 and TRBJ2-2, is DVKVTQSSRYLVKRTGEKVFLECVQDMDHENMFWYRQDPGLGLRLIYFSYDVKMKEKGDIPEGYSVSREKKERFSLILESASTNQTSMYLCASSRTRGLNTGELFFGEGSRLTVL.

Of note for this clonotype: This clone may be a read error of a much larger clone one base away. V and J are TRBV7-8 and TRBJ1-1; D perhaps matches TRBD1 (5 bases). The germline V and J ends were trimmed by 5 bases and 7 bases, with 20 bases remaining between them. The CDR3 totals 15 residues. CDR1 and CDR2 (germline): SGHVS, FQNEAQ. This CDR3 reads CASSEVAGSGIEAFF. Written as DNA, the CDR3 is TGTGCCAGCAGCGAGGTGGCAGGGTCGGGCATTGAAGCTTTCTTT.

The rearrangement links TRBV6-2 or TRBV6-3 to TRBJ2-5; D is tentatively TRBD1 or TRBD2 (6 bases each). The CDR3 sequence is 15 residues long. Germline V gene lookup returns CDR1 MNHEY and CDR2 SVGEGT. Between the trimmed V and J ends, which lost 2 bases and 5 bases, there was a span of 15 bases. The DNA for the CDR3 is TGTGCCAGCAGTTACGCCTGGGGGGCGGGTGAGACCCAGTACTTC. Protein sequence: CASSYAWGAGETQYF.

This clonotype was seen just once. A much larger clone differs by one base, so this may be a read error. The chain joins TRBV25-1 to TRBJ1-1; possible D gene TRBD1, 6 bases. The V and J ends lost 7 bases and 8 bases respectively, with 17 bases between them. The CDR3 has 13 amino acids. CDR1 and CDR2 (germline): MGHDK, SYGVNS. CDR3 DNA: TGTGCCAGCAATGATTCGGACAGACCCGAAGCTTTCTTT. Translated: CASNDSDRPEAFF.

This clonotype was recorded many times. The gene calls are TRBV20-1 and TRBJ2-2, with D possibly TRBD2 on 6 matching bases. Germline V gives CDR1 DFQATT, CDR2 SNEGSKA (reference sequence). The CDR3 is made up of 17 amino acids. Trimming left V 4 bases short and J 2 bases short, with 20 bases between. This chain's CDR3 is CSAIPIPGAQNTGELFF. CDR3 bases: TGCAGTGCTATACCCATCCCGGGAGCCCAAAACACCGGGGAGCTGTTTTTT.

This clonotype came up many times. J is TRBJ2-4 and V is TRBV10-3; 7 bases agree with TRBD1. This CDR3 is built from 14 residues. Germline CDR1 is ENHRY and CDR2 is SYGVKD. V shed 4 bases, J shed 8 bases, and the junction held 8 bases outside the gene matches. In DNA, the CDR3 is TGTGCCATCAGTGCGGGACAGTTAAACGACATTCAGTACTTC. It encodes CAISAGQLNDIQYF.

The table lists this clonotype with many counts. CDR3 residues: CASSVDISSYNSPLHF. As DNA, the CDR3 is TGTGCCAGCAGCGTAGATATCAGCTCCTATAATTCACCCCTCCACTTT. The rearrangement links TRBV9 to TRBJ1-6; D is unresolved. The ends were cut back, 0 bases at V and 0 bases at J, with 7 bases in the middle. This CDR3 contains 16 residues. Germline V gene lookup returns CDR1 SGDLS and CDR2 YYNGEE.

This clonotype was counted ten times or more. This chain uses TRBV4-1 with TRBJ2-1, with 7 bases fitting TRBD2. CDR1 and CDR2 from the germline V gene are MGHRA and YSYEKL. CDR3 length: 17 amino acids. Trimming at V came to 6 bases and at J to 9 bases, leaving 20 bases not matched to a gene. In DNA, the CDR3 is TGCGCCAGCAGTCCCCGAGCGGGACCGGGAGGACTAAGTGAGCAGTTCTTC. It codes for CASSPRAGPGGLSEQFF.

This clonotype was seen at least ten times. This chain links TRBV5-4 with TRBJ2-7; 7 bases agree with TRBD1. CDR3 length: 14 residues. V lost 7 bases to trimming and J lost 0 bases; unmatched junction nucleotides: 7. The germline gives CDR1 SGHNT, CDR2 YYREEE (reference sequence). The CDR3, as DNA: TGTGCCAGCGGGGACAGACCATCCTCCTACGAGCAGTACTTC. It encodes CASGDRPSSYEQYF. The full variable domain, completed using reference TRBV5-4 and TRBJ2-7, is ETGVTQSPTHLIKTRGQQVTLRCSSQSGHNTVSWYQQALGQGPQFIFQYYREEENGRGNFPPRFSGLQFPNYSSELNVNALELDDSALYLCASGDRPSSYEQYFGPGTRLTVT.

This clonotype came up many times. This chain uses TRBV18 with TRBJ2-4; no clear D gene. V was pared by 6 bases and J by 2 bases, with 17 bases between. Germline V gene sequence: CDR1 KGHSH, CDR2 LQKENI. The CDR3 sequence is 16 residues long. In nucleotides, the CDR3 is TGTGCCAGCTCGTCGACCTGGGCCGAGTCCAAAAACATTCAGTACTTC. This encodes CASSSTWAESKNIQYF. The full variable domain, its missing parts supplied by reference TRBV18 and TRBJ2-4, is NAGVMQNPRHLVRRRGQEARLRCSPMKGHSHVYWYRQLPEEGLKFMVYLQKENIIDESGMPKERFSAEFPKEGPSILRIQQVVRGDSAAYFCASSSTWAESKNIQYFGAGTRLSVL.

Concerning this clonotype: A much bigger clone sits one base away, suggesting this may be a read error. J is TRBJ2-2 and V is TRBV14; TRBD1 agrees at 7 bases. This CDR3 spans 14 amino acids. Germline V gene lookup returns CDR1 SGHDN and CDR2 FVKESK. The CDR3 coding sequence is TGTACCAGCAGCCCAGGGGGTAGAACCGGGGAGCTGTTTTTT. Its protein product is CTSSPGGRTGELFF.

The table lists this clonotype with many counts. V gene TRBV20-1 combines with J gene TRBJ2-7; D not resolved. V lost 6 bases and J lost 2, with 20 bases in between. From germline, CDR1 is DFQATT and CDR2 SNEGSKA (reference sequence). The CDR3 spans 15 residues. CDR3 bases: TGCAGTGCCCCCAAGTCCAACCGCTCGCCCTACGAGCAGTACTTC. This codes for CSAPKSNRSPYEQYF.

There are many counts of this clonotype. The chain joins TRBV11-2 to TRBJ2-3; D not certain. Germline assignment: CDR1 SGHAT and CDR2 FQNNGV. CDR3 length equals 13 residues. V lost 0 bases and J 2 bases, leaving 3 bases between the germline ends. The CDR3 reads CASSLDITDTQYF. The CDR3 DNA sequence: TGTGCCAGCAGCTTAGATATCACAGATACGCAGTATTTT.

The chain joins TRBV19 to TRBJ1-5; unclear D gene. CDR3 length: 13 residues. Germline CDR1 LNHDA, CDR2 SQIVND (reference sequence). The germline V and J ends were trimmed by 1 base and 3 bases, with 4 bases remaining between them. Here the CDR3 DNA reads TGTGCCAGTAGTATAGTGGCCAATCAGCCCCAGCATTTT. It yields the protein CASSIVANQPQHF.